These 14 T cell receptor beta chains came from one sample sequenced in a study of cytomegalovirus exposure and HLA in healthy donors (TCRdb year 2017). Libraries came from the immunoSEQ multiplex PCR assay. The multiplex PCR relied on a mix of 60 forward primers for TCR Vbeta segments and 13 reverse primers for TCR Jbeta segments. In its TCRdb copy, this immuneACCESS table keeps in-frame sequences only and misses some clones. Where compared with another copy, unresolved V genes explain less than half of these, and the others have no known cause. The sample contains roughly 170,000 clones, roughly 84% of them found a single time. 0.95% to 1.5% of the sample is held by the ten biggest clonotypes. Material for sequencing was PBMCs. The receptors were gathered from a girl aged 2 to 9 in good health and CMV-seropositive.

V usage is TRBV6-5 and J usage is TRBJ1-3, with 7 bases aligning to TRBD1. In germline, CDR1 is MNHEY, CDR2 SVGAGI. This CDR3 has 16 amino acids. J gave up 4 bases and V 2 bases, and 8 bases lay outside the gene matches. CDR3 protein: CASSYARQGEGNTIYF. The CDR3 DNA reads as TGTGCCAGCAGTTACGCCCGACAGGGAGAAGGAAACACCATATATTTT.

The V and J genes are TRBV6-6 and TRBJ1-4, with TRBD1 as a possible D gene (5 bases). CDR1 is MNHNY and CDR2 is SVGAGI in the germline V gene (reference sequence). CDR3 length: 15 amino acids. Trimming took 3 bases from V and 7 from J, leaving 15 bases between them. The chain's CDR3 is CASSYTDQGIEKLFF. CDR3 nucleotides: TGTGCCAGCAGTTATACTGACCAGGGTATTGAAAAACTGTTTTTT.

The chain employs TRBV23-1 and TRBJ2-1; D unresolved. TRBV23-1 is designated an ORF whose function remains uncertain. The CDR3 consists of 16 residues. V lost 0 bases and J lost 0, with 9 bases in between. The CDR3 nucleotides are TGCGCCAGCAGTCAATCTCGCCGGAGCTCCTACAATGAGCAGTTCTTC. It yields the protein CASSQSRRSSYNEQFF.

The V and J genes are TRBV27 and TRBJ2-7; D unresolved. This CDR3 region has 13 residues. V was cut by 4 bases and J by 1 base, with 8 bases left in between. From germline, CDR1 is MNHEY and CDR2 SMNVEV (reference sequence). The CDR3 protein is CASSWAGSYEQYF. The CDR3 DNA is TGTGCCAGCAGTTGGGCCGGATCCTACGAGCAGTACTTC.

The chain links TRBV28 to TRBJ2-1; 8 bases map to TRBD2. V dropped 6 bases and J dropped 7; count of bases not matched to a gene: 17. This CDR3 has 17 amino acids. Germline assignment: CDR1 MDHEN and CDR2 SYDVKM. The CDR3 nucleotides read TGTGCCAGCAGGAAACCTGGACTAGCCCAGAGGGGGAATGAGCAGTTCTTC. This translates into CASRKPGLAQRGNEQFF.

The genes are TRBV6-5 and TRBJ2-7; unclear D gene. CDR3 size: 14 residues. Trimming left V 0 bases short and J 5 bases short, with 11 bases between. The germline V gene has CDR1 MNHEY and CDR2 SVGAGI. The CDR3 nucleotides are TGTGCCAGCAGTTACTCGATCCAACGGGACGAGCAGTACTTC. Its translation is CASSYSIQRDEQYF.

The chain combines TRBV7-8 with TRBJ2-1; D not resolved. Germline V CDR1 and CDR2: SGHVS, FQNEAQ. Between the trimmed V and J ends, which lost 5 bases and 4 bases, there was a span of 3 bases. The CDR3 has 11 amino acids. The chain's CDR3 is CASSRYNEQFF. The CDR3 DNA is TGTGCCAGCAGCCGTTACAATGAGCAGTTCTTC.

The rearrangement links TRBV5-4 to TRBJ1-3; TRBD1 might be the D (5 bases). The germline gives CDR1 SGHNT, CDR2 YYREEE (reference sequence). The CDR3 is made up of 16 amino acids. V shed 4 bases and J shed 0 bases, with 14 bases lying between them. In DNA form, the CDR3 reads TGTGCCAGCAGCCCCTCTTCCGGGGGCTCTGGAAACACCATATATTTT. This encodes CASSPSSGGSGNTIYF.

The genes are TRBV28 and TRBJ1-5; the match to TRBD1 covers 7 bases. With 2 bases clipped from V and 2 bases from J, the junction kept 3 bases outside the gene matches. Germline CDR1 MDHEN, CDR2 SYDVKM. This CDR3 spans 15 amino acids. CDR3 bases: TGTGCCAGCAGTTTACCTCAGGGGGGCAATCAGCCCCAGCATTTT. Translating it yields CASSLPQGGNQPQHF.

This chain uses TRBV7-2 with TRBJ1-5; TRBD1 agrees at 9 bases. Trimming removed 3 bases from V and 5 bases from J; junction bases left unmatched: 8. CDR1 is SGHTA and CDR2 is FQGNSA in the germline V gene. This CDR3 is built from 16 residues. For the CDR3, the DNA is TGTGCCAGCAGCTTTTTTGACAGGGGGGAAGATCAGCCCCAGCATTTT. Its translation: CASSFFDRGEDQPQHF.

The V gene is TRBV18, the J gene TRBJ2-3, with 9 bases that match TRBD1. The CDR3 is 16 residues long. CDR1 and CDR2 (germline): KGHSH, LQKENI. V shed 3 bases, J shed 2 bases, and the junction held 6 bases outside the gene matches. DNA for the CDR3: TGTGCCAGCTCACCCTACCGGGACAGGGTCACAGATACGCAGTATTTT. As protein: CASSPYRDRVTDTQYF.

The gene calls are TRBV20-1 and TRBJ1-1; the D gene is possibly TRBD1 (5 bases). CDR3 length equals 11 residues. Germline CDR1 and CDR2: DFQATT and SNEGSKA (reference sequence). Here the CDR3 DNA reads TGCATGCAGGGCTTGAACACTGAAGCTTTCTTT. Translated: CMQGLNTEAFF.

Only one count was recorded for this clone. This chain joins TRBV7-9 and TRBJ2-7, with D tentatively TRBD1 (7 bases). Looked up from germline, CDR1 is SEHNR and CDR2 is FQNEAQ (reference sequence). This CDR3 region has 18 residues. The V and J ends lost 0 bases and 0 bases respectively, with 18 bases between them. The CDR3 loop reads CASSLAGDSGTVSYEQYF. CDR3 in DNA: TGTGCCAGCAGCTTAGCGGGGGACTCCGGGACAGTCTCCTACGAGCAGTACTTC.

The J gene is TRBJ2-1, the V gene TRBV21-1; TRBD1, as called in the table, went unchecked against the DNA. TRBV21-1 is designated a pseudogene. This CDR3 is 20 amino acids long. In DNA form, the CDR3 reads TGTGCCAGCAGCAAATCCCTCATACTTATTACAGGGAGCTCCTACAATGAGCAGTTCTTC. It translates to CASSKSLILITGSSYNEQFF.